This passage covers 9 T cell receptor beta chains from one sample sequenced in a study of blood T cell repertoires in COVID-19. The protocol was immunoSEQ multiplex PCR, while the TCRdb copy is restricted to in-frame clones and leaves out a portion. The sample includes approximately 110,000 clones, about 90% seen only once; the top ten take around 2.1%. The sequencing sample was made of peripheral blood. These receptors originate from a man aged 50 or older with COVID-19, enrolled during active disease.

This chain's CDR3 is CASSIGQGGHGYTF. The CDR3 bases are TGTGCCAGTAGTATTGGACAGGGTGGTCATGGCTACACCTTC. V and J are TRBV19 and TRBJ1-2; the match to TRBD1 covers 8 bases. The CDR3 has 14 amino acids. V gave up 3 bases and J gave up 6 bases; unmatched junction bases: 6. CDR1 is LNHDA, CDR2 SQIVND, per germline (reference sequence).

This clone was seen only a few times. The chain recombines TRBV5-1 with TRBJ1-6; a possible D gene is TRBD1 (5 bases). Per germline, CDR1 SGHRS and CDR2 YFSETQ. Trimming left V 0 bases short and J 5 bases short, with 6 bases between. This CDR3 contains 14 residues. This chain's CDR3 is CASSLAGNNSPLHF. CDR3 bases: TGCGCCAGCAGCTTGGCAGGGAATAATTCACCCCTCCACTTT.

The chain joins TRBV5-5 to TRBJ2-1; D may be TRBD1 (5 bases). CDR3 length: 14 residues. Looked up from germline, CDR1 is SGHKS and CDR2 is YYEKEE (reference sequence). The V end lost 2 bases, the J end lost 7 bases, and 13 bases lay between the germline ends. CDR3: CASSLVSGNNEQFF. CDR3 in DNA: TGTGCCAGCAGCTTAGTGTCAGGGAATAATGAGCAGTTCTTC.

V is TRBV6-5 and J is TRBJ1-1, with TRBD1 as a possible D gene (5 bases). The CDR3 runs to 13 residues. Per germline, CDR1 MNHEY and CDR2 SVGAGI. The V gene lost 6 bases and the J gene lost 2 bases, with 10 bases spanning the gap. CDR3 in amino acids: CASSRDSNTEAFF. In DNA form, the CDR3 reads TGTGCCAGCAGCCGAGACAGTAACACTGAAGCTTTCTTT.

This clone was recorded only once. The rearrangement links TRBV30 to TRBJ2-7; perhaps TRBD1 as D (6 bases). This CDR3 has 14 residues. Germline lookup yields CDR1 GTSNPN and CDR2 SVGIG (reference sequence). Trimming stripped 3 bases from V and 2 bases from J, with 14 bases between. The CDR3 is CAWRGGQRPYEQYF. CDR3 in DNA: TGTGCCTGGAGAGGAGGACAGAGGCCCTACGAGCAGTACTTC.

V usage is TRBV5-1 and J usage is TRBJ2-2; TRBD2 agrees at 7 bases. The CDR3 spans 16 residues. Germline-derived CDR1 and CDR2 are SGHRS and YFSETQ. V lost 4 bases, J lost 2 bases, and 8 bases stayed unmatched. As DNA, the CDR3 is TGCGCCAGCAGCCGTACTCTAGCGGCCAACACCGGGGAGCTGTTTTTT. Translation gives CASSRTLAANTGELFF.

This chain uses TRBV5-1 with TRBJ1-2, with D tentatively TRBD1 (6 bases). CDR3 length: 14 residues. The V gene lost 4 bases and the J gene lost 2 bases, with 12 bases spanning the gap. Germline V gene sequence: CDR1 SGHRS, CDR2 YFSETQ. The CDR3 sequence is CASSPGQTNYGYTF. CDR3 DNA: TGCGCCAGCAGCCCCGGACAGACGAACTATGGCTACACCTTC.

This sequence joins TRBV5-1 and TRBJ2-1; D gene uncertain. The germline gives CDR1 SGHRS, CDR2 YFSETQ. This CDR3 comprises 15 residues. The V gene lost 6 bases and the J gene lost 3 bases, with 16 bases spanning the gap. The CDR3 loop is CASIPDFLRYNEQFF. In nucleotides, the CDR3 is TGCGCCAGCATACCCGACTTTCTCCGCTACAATGAGCAGTTCTTC.

This chain links TRBV4-1 with TRBJ2-5, with TRBD2 as a possible D gene (6 bases). The germline V gene encodes CDR1 MGHRA and CDR2 YSYEKL. Trimming took off 4 bases at V and 4 bases at J, with 16 bases between the two ends. The CDR3 is made up of 15 amino acids. The CDR3 nucleotides read TGCGCCAGCAGCCGGGGGGTAGAGCTAGGAGAGACCCAGTACTTC. It encodes CASSRGVELGETQYF.